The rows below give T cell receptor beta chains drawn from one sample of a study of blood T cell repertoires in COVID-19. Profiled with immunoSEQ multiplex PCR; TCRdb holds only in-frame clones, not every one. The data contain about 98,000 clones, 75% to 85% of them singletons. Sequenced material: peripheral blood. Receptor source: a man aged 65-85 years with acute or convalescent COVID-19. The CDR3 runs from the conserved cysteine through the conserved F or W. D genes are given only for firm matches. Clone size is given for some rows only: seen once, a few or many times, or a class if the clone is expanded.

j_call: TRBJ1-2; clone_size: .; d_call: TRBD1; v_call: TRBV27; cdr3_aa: CASSPTGGDGYTF; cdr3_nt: TGTGCCAGCAGCCCCACAGGGGGCGATGGCTACACCTTC
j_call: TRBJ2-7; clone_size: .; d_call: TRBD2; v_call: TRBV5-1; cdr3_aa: CASSQGLAGSYEQYF; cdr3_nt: TGCGCCAGCAGCCAGGGACTAGCGGGGTCCTACGAGCAGTACTTC
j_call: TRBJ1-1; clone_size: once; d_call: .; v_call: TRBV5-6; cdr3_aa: CASSFSDTEAFF; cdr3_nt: TGTGCCAGCAGCTTTAGTGACACTGAAGCTTTCTTT
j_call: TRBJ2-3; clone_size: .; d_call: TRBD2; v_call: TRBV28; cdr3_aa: CASSNGLAGGDTQYF; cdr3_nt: TGTGCCAGCAGTAATGGACTAGCTGGGGGAGATACGCAGTATTTT
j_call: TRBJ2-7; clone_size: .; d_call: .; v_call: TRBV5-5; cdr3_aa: CASSLAVVDSAYEQYF; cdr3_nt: TGTGCCAGCAGCTTGGCAGTTGTGGACAGTGCCTACGAGCAGTACTTC
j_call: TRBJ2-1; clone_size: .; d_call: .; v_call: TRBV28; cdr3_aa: CASIPSLRASSYNEQFF; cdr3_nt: TGTGCCAGCATCCCCTCCCTGAGGGCCAGCTCCTACAATGAGCAGTTCTTC
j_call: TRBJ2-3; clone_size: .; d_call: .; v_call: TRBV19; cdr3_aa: CASSIAGAPDTQYF; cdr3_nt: TGTGCCAGTAGTATAGCGGGAGCCCCAGATACGCAGTATTTT
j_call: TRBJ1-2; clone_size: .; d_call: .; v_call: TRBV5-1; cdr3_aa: CASSLDPAGQSDGYTF; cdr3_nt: TGCGCCAGCAGCTTGGATCCCGCCGGACAGTCCGATGGCTACACCTTC
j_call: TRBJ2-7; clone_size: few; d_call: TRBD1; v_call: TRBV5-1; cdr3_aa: CASSPGTGLKTEQYF; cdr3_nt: TGCGCCAGCAGCCCGGGGACAGGGTTGAAGACGGAGCAGTACTTC
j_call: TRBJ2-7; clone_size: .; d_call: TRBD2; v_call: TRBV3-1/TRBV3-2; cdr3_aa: CASSYSSGRALEQYF; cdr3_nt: TGTGCCAGCAGCTACAGTAGCGGGAGGGCTCTCGAGCAGTACTTC
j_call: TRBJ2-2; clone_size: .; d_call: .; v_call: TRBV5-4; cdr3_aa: CASSLGAGNTGELFF; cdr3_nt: TGTGCCAGCAGCTTGGGGGCAGGGAACACCGGGGAGCTGTTTTTT
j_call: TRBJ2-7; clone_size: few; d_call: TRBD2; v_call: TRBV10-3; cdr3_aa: CAISETSSTSGSYEQYF; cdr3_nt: TGTGCCATCAGTGAGACTTCATCCACTAGCGGGAGCTACGAGCAGTACTTC
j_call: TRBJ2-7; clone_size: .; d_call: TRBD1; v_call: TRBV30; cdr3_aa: CAWGQGYSYEQYF; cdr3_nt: TGTGCCTGGGGACAGGGGTATTCCTACGAGCAGTACTTC
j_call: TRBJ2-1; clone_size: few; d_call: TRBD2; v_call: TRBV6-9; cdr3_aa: CASTRRGVNEQFF; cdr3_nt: TGTGCCAGCACTCGCCGGGGGGTTAATGAGCAGTTCTTC
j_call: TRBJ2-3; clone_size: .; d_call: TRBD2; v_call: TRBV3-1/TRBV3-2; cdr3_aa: CASSQGGGSSTDTQYF; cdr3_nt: TGTGCCAGCAGCCAAGGGGGGGGATCCAGCACAGATACGCAGTATTTT
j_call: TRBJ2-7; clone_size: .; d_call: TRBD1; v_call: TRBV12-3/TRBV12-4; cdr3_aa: CASSRRDRVEQYF; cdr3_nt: TGTGCCAGCAGTCGCCGAGACAGGGTCGAGCAGTACTTC
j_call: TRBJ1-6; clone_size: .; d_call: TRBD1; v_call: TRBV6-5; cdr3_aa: CATRDRGNGNSPLHF; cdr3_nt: TGTGCCACCCGGGACAGGGGTAATGGTAATTCACCCCTCCACTTT
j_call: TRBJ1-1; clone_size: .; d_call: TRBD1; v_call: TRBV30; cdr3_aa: CAWNRQGGTEAFF; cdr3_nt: TGTGCCTGGAATCGACAGGGGGGCACTGAAGCTTTCTTT
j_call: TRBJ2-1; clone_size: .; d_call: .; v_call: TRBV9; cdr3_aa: CASSVASVNEQFF; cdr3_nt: TGTGCCAGCAGCGTGGCTAGCGTCAATGAGCAGTTCTTC
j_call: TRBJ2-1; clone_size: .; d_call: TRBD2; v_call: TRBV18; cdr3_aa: CASSPEGLVALHNEQFF; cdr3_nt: TGTGCCAGCTCACCGGAGGGACTAGTGGCTTTGCACAATGAGCAGTTCTTC
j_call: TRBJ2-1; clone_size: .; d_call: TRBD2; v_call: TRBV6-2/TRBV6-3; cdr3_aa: CASSTGTRVFNEQFF; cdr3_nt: TGTGCCAGCAGTACCGGGACTAGAGTCTTCAATGAGCAGTTCTTC
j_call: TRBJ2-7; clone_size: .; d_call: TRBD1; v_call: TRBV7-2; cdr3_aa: CASRPTGGDYEQYF; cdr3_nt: TGTGCCAGCAGGCCGACAGGGGGCGACTACGAGCAGTACTTC
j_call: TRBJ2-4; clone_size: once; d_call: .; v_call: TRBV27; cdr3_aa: CASSFRQGGKNIQYF; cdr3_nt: TGTGCCAGCAGTTTCAGACAGGGAGGCAAAAACATTCAGTACTTC
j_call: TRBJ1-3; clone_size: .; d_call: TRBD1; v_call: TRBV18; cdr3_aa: CASSPRWDRDLYSGNTIYF; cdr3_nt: TGTGCCAGCTCACCAAGATGGGACAGGGACCTGTACTCTGGAAACACCATATATTTT
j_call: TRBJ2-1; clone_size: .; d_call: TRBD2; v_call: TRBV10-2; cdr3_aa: CASSEFTLAGGYNEQFF; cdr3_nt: TGCGCCAGCAGTGAGTTTACGCTAGCGGGAGGTTACAATGAGCAGTTCTTC
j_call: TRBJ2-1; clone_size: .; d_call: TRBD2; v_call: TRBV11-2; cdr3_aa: CASSLIAGGPKEQFF; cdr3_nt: TGTGCCAGCAGCCTTATAGCGGGAGGGCCTAAAGAGCAGTTCTTC
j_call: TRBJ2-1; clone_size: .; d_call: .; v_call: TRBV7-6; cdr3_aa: CASSLVASTGERSYNEQFF; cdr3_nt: TGTGCCAGCAGCTTGGTGGCCTCTACGGGAGAACGCTCCTACAATGAGCAGTTCTTC
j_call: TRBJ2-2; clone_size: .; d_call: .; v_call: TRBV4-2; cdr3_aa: CASSQTGEVAGELFF; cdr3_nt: TGTGCCAGCAGCCAGACGGGGGAAGTCGCCGGGGAGCTGTTTTTT
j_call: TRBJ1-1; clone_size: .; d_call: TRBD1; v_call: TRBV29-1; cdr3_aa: CSAQGQGWNTEAFF; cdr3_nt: TGCAGCGCCCAAGGACAGGGGTGGAACACTGAAGCTTTCTTT
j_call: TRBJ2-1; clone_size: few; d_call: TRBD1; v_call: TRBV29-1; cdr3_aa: CSLEEDRGYNEQFF; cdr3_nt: TGCAGCTTGGAGGAGGACAGGGGCTACAATGAGCAGTTCTTC
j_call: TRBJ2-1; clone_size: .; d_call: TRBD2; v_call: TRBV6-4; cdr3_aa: CASSTLAGGGSYEQFF; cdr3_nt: TGTGCCAGCAGCACGCTAGCGGGAGGGGGGTCCTATGAGCAGTTCTTC
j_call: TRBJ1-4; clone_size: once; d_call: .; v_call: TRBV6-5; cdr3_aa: CASSYEGRRGEKLFF; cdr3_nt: TGTGCCAGCAGTTACGAGGGACGGAGGGGTGAAAAACTGTTTTTT
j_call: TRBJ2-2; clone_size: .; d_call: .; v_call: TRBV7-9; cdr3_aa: CASIPANTGELFF; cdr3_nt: TGTGCCAGCATTCCTGCGAACACCGGGGAGCTGTTTTTT
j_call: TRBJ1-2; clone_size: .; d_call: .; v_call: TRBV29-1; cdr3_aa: CSIRQYTLGNGYTF; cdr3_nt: TGCAGCATCAGACAGTACACCTTAGGGAATGGCTACACCTTC
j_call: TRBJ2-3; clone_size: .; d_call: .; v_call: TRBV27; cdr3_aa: CASSLSVGAIRTDTQYF; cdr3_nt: TGTGCCAGCAGTTTATCGGTAGGGGCCATCCGCACAGATACGCAGTATTTT
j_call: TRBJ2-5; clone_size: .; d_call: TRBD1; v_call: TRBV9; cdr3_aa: CASSVRDSVYQETQYF; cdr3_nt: TGTGCCAGCAGCGTCCGGGACAGCGTTTACCAAGAGACCCAGTACTTC
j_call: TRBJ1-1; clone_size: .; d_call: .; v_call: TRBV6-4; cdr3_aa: CASSEQGRTEAFF; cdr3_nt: TGTGCCAGCAGTGAACAGGGTAGGACTGAAGCTTTCTTT
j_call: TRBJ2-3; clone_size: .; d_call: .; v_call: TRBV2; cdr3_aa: CARRGGDTQYF; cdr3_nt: TGTGCCAGGCGCGGCGGGGATACGCAGTATTTT
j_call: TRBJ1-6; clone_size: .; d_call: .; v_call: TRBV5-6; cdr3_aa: CASSLGVGDSPLHF; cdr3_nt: TGTGCCAGCAGCTTAGGGGTAGGTGATTCACCCCTCCACTTT
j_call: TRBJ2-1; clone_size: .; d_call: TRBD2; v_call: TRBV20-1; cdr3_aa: CSVRAGPEQFF; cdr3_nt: TGCAGTGTTCGAGCGGGGCCTGAGCAGTTCTTC
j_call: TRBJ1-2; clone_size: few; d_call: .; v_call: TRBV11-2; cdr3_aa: CASSSDIEGGRNGYTF; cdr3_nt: TGTGCCAGCAGCTCCGATATCGAGGGAGGCAGGAATGGCTACACCTTC
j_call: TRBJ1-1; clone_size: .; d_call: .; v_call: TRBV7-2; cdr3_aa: CASSPPGTEAFF; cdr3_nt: TGTGCCAGCAGCCCCCCCGGCACTGAAGCTTTCTTT
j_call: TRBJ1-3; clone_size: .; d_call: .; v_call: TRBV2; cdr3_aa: CASIKQTSGNTIYF; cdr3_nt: TGTGCCAGTATAAAACAGACCTCTGGAAACACCATATATTTT
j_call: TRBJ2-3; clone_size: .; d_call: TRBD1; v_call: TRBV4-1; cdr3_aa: CASSQDDRGADTQYF; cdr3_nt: TGCGCCAGCAGCCAAGATGACAGGGGGGCAGATACGCAGTATTTT
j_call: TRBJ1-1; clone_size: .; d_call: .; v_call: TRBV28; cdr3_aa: CASMRVWGNTEAFF; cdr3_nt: TGTGCCAGCATGAGGGTATGGGGGAACACTGAAGCTTTCTTT
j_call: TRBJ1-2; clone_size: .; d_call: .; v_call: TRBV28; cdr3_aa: CASGLNLYGYTF; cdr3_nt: TGTGCCAGTGGACTTAATCTCTATGGCTACACCTTC
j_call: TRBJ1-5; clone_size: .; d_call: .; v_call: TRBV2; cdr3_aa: CASSDQGTGNQPQHF; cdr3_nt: TGTGCCAGCAGTGACCAGGGGACGGGCAATCAGCCCCAGCATTTT
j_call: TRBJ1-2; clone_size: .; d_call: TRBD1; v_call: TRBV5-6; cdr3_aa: CASSSPYYRGREGYTF; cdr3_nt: TGTGCCAGCAGCTCACCGTATTACAGGGGGCGCGAAGGCTACACCTTC
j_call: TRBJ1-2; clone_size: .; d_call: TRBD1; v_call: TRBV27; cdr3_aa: CASSRGFNQGDSYGYTF; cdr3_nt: TGTGCCAGCAGCCGGGGGTTTAACCAGGGGGATAGCTATGGCTACACCTTC
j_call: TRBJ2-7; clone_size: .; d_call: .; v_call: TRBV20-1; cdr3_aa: CSASTGGEMYEQYF; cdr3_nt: TGCAGTGCTAGTACGGGGGGCGAGATGTACGAGCAGTACTTC
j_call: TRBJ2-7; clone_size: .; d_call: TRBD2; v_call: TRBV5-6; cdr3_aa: CASSQVRGRAGREQYF; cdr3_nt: TGTGCCAGCAGCCAGGTGCGCGGGAGGGCTGGTAGAGAGCAGTACTTC
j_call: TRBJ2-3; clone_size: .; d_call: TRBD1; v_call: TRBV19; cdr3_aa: CASSLQRGLDTQYF; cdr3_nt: TGTGCCAGTAGTCTGCAAAGGGGGCTAGATACGCAGTATTTT
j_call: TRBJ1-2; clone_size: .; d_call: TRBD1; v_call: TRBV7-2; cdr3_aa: CASSFDRGHYGYTF; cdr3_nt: TGTGCCAGCAGCTTCGACAGGGGGCACTATGGCTACACCTTC
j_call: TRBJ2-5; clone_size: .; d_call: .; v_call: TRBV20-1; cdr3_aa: CSASLSQYF; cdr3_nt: TGCAGTGCTTCACTGTCCCAGTACTTC
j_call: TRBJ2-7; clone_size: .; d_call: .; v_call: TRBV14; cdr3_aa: CASSQERTSQGEQYF; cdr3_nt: TGTGCCAGCAGCCAAGAGCGAACTAGCCAGGGCGAGCAGTACTTC
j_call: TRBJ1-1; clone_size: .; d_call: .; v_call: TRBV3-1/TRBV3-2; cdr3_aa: CASSQGGVSTEAFF; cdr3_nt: TGTGCCAGCAGCCAAGGTGGAGTATCCACTGAAGCTTTCTTT
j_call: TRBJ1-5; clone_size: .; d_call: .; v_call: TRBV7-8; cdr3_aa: CASSLTGPNQSQHF; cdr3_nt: TGTGCCAGCAGCCTAACAGGGCCCAATCAGTCCCAGCATTTT
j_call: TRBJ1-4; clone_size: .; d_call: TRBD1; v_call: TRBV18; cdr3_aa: CASSRDSRNEKLFF; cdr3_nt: TGTGCCAGCTCACGGGACAGCCGAAATGAAAAACTGTTTTTT
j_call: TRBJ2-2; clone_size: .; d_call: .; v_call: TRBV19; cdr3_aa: CASSTLAAGELFF; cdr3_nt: TGTGCCAGTAGTACATTAGCGGCCGGGGAGCTGTTTTTT